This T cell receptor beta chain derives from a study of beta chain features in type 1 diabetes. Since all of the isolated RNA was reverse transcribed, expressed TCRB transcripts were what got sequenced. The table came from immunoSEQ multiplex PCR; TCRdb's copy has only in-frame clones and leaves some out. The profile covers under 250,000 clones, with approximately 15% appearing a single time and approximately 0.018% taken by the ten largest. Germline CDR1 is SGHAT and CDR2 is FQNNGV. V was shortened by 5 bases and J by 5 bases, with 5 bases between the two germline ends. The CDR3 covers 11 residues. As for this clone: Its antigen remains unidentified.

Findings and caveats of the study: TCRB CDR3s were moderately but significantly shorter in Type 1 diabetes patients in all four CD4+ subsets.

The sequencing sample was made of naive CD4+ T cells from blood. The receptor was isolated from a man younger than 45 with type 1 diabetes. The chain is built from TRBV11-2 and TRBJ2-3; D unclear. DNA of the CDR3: TGTGCCAGCAGCCCCCAAGATACGCAGTATTTT. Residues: CASSPQDTQYF.